This TCR beta chain was sequenced for a study of blood T cell repertoires in COVID-19 (dated by TCRdb to the early 2020s). Study-level background: Collaborator samples came from the United States, Italy and Spain and covered acute and convalescent phases of COVID-19. The material from the prospective study consisted of cDNA or gDNA derived from T cells, B-cell-depleted T cells, or PBMCs. The dataset comprised deeply sampled blood TCRbeta repertoires from subjects exposed to, actively infected with, or recovered from COVID-19. The repertoires were made available in a free public database intended to serve as a resource for research on the immune response to SARS-CoV-2. The samples were drawn from the first 160 participants of the ongoing ImmuneRACE study and from over 950 subjects provided by 6 global collaborators. Nearly every sample came with metadata listing a de-identified subject ID, COVID-19 status, age in years and sex. HLA class I and class II types, where available, came from metadata supplied by the sample provider rather than from assay-based typing. Findings and caveats that apply to the study as a whole: The amount of clinical and demographic metadata varied by source and participant and was provided uncurated.

Whole blood was collected in K2EDTA tubes by collaborating institutions according to the institutions' own protocols. Collaborator samples were shipped for TCRbeta analysis as frozen whole blood, isolated PBMCs, or DNA extracted from either sample type. TCRbeta CDR3 regions were amplified from genomic DNA by means of the immunoSEQ Assay, a bias-controlled multiplex PCR. In the authors' own workflow: Nucleated cell counts per sample were estimated from amplification of reference gene primers within the assay. To quantify the absolute abundance of each unique TCRbeta CDR3 rearrangement, sequence reads were collapsed and filtered. Productive Simpson clonality was computed per sample as the square root of Simpson's diversity index over productive rearrangements. Imported from immuneACCESS, the table was reduced by TCRdb to in-frame sequences with V and J called. These copies leave out some clones; in studies compared against another copy, an unresolved V gene accounts for under half, and the cause of the remainder is not known. V and J calls and clone size are given by that table; D and trimming were obtained from the DNA. This sample holds over 130,000 clones; about 91% were observed only once. Around 26% of the sample is in the top ten clones.

The CDR3 runs 13 residues from the cysteine to the phenylalanine. Of all the DNA, just the CDR3 is kept, 39 bases in frame from base 1. The CDR1 and CDR2 encoded by the germline V gene are MNHEY and SVGAGI. Trimming costs V 4 bases and J 7 bases, and their ends lie 11 bases apart. Worth noting for this clone: Its antigen is not yet known. Base qualities are missing; no much larger clone stands one base away.

This sequence uses TRBV6-5 and TRBJ1-5; D gene: possibly TRBD1, on 5 matching bases. Sequences were obtained from peripheral blood. The sequence came from a human donor in a cohort sampled during active COVID-19. DNA sequence: TGTGCCAGCAGTTCGGGGGGGAGGCAGCCCCAGCATTTT. This encodes CASSSGGRQPQHF.